Listed below are T cell receptor beta chains from one sample, sequenced in a study of blood T cell repertoires in COVID-19. Profiling relied on immunoSEQ multiplex PCR, and the TCRdb table lists in-frame clones only, not all of them. The sample lists fewer than 250,000 clones; 80% to 95% were seen once. Sequences were obtained from peripheral blood. These receptors all come from a man aged 25 to 40 with COVID-19, enrolled during active disease. CDR3s include the opening cysteine and the closing phenylalanine or tryptophan. Fields, in order: J gene, clone size, D gene, V gene, CDR3 DNA, CDR3 protein. The D gene is left open where the match is weak. Only part of the rows carry a size: once, few, many, or a class if the clone is expanded.

TRBJ1-5 | - | TRBD1 | TRBV10-2 | TGCGCCAGCAGTGGGGCGGACAGGGAATCTCAGCCCCAGCATTTT | CASSGADRESQPQHF
TRBJ2-5 | - | TRBD1 | TRBV5-4 | TGTGCCAGCAGCCCGGGACAGGCGAAAGAGACCCAGTACTTC | CASSPGQAKETQYF
TRBJ1-1 | - | - | TRBV5-1 | TGCGCCAGCAGCTTGGCTGGGGGGAACTTTGAAGCTTTCTTT | CASSLAGGNFEAFF
TRBJ2-2 | - | TRBD1 | TRBV2 | TGTGCCAGCATTGCGACAGGGACCGCCGGGGAGCTGTTTTTT | CASIATGTAGELFF
TRBJ2-2 | - | - | TRBV6-5 | TGTGCCAGCAGTACCCCAGGGTTGACCGGGGAGCTGTTTTTT | CASSTPGLTGELFF
TRBJ2-2 | - | TRBD2 | TRBV30 | TGTGCCTACGGGAGCGGGGATAACACCGGGGAGCTGTTTTTT | CAYGSGDNTGELFF
TRBJ2-3 | - | TRBD1 | TRBV5-4 | TGTGCCAGCAGCCCGCCGGGACAGGGTAGTTTCACAGATACGCAGTATTTT | CASSPPGQGSFTDTQYF
TRBJ2-2 | - | TRBD1 | TRBV5-1 | TGCGCCAGCAGCCAGGGACAGGGGCGTACCGGGGAGCTGTTTTTT | CASSQGQGRTGELFF
TRBJ2-1 | - | TRBD2 | TRBV5-4 | TGTGCCAGCAGCCTGACTAGCGGGGGATACAATGAGCAGTTCTTC | CASSLTSGGYNEQFF
TRBJ2-5 | - | TRBD1 | TRBV6-5 | TGTGCCAGCAACAAGGACAGGGGAGGGCAAGAGACCCAGTACTTC | CASNKDRGGQETQYF
TRBJ2-1 | - | TRBD1 | TRBV27 | TGTGCCAGCAGTTTCTCGACAGGGGGATCCTACAATGAGCAGTTCTTC | CASSFSTGGSYNEQFF
TRBJ1-2 | once | - | TRBV19 | TGTGCCAGTAGTATACCCGCTCGGAACTATGGCTACACCTTC | CASSIPARNYGYTF
TRBJ1-2 | once | TRBD1 | TRBV10-3 | TGTGCCATCAGGGAGACAGGGTCTCTTCTTGGCTACACCTTC | CAIRETGSLLGYTF
TRBJ2-7 | - | - | TRBV10-3 | TGTGCCATCAATATCAGGGATTCCGTCGGCTACGAGCAGTACTTC | CAINIRDSVGYEQYF
TRBJ2-5 | few | TRBD1 | TRBV9 | TGTGCCAGCAGCCCCCGTCCCGGGACAGGGCAAGAGACCCAGTACTTC | CASSPRPGTGQETQYF
TRBJ1-1 | once | - | TRBV7-3 | TGTGCCAGCAGCTTTCAGGGCTCTCAAGAAGCTTTCTTT | CASSFQGSQEAFF
TRBJ2-1 | - | - | TRBV3-1/TRBV3-2 | TGTGCCAGCAGCCTCCGGGTTGAGCAGTTCTTC | CASSLRVEQFF